This T cell receptor beta chain was sequenced for a study of OX40 agonist ivuxolimab in advanced cancers. Whole-study context: Dosing consisted of intravenous ivuxolimab at 0.01 to 10 mg/kg every 2 weeks.

Some clones are missing from TCRdb's copy, which holds only in-frame ones; the method was immunoSEQ multiplex PCR. The sample yields about 82,000 clones, 85% seen once. This clone has only one observation. Germline-derived CDR1 and CDR2 are MNHEY and SMNVEV (reference sequence). Trimming cost V 8 bases and J 1 base, with 6 bases left between them. The CDR3 is made up of 13 amino acids. The clonotype was recovered from an adult with an advanced solid tumor such as melanoma, head and neck, liver or kidney cancer. Sequences were derived from CD4+ or CD8+ T cells sorted from blood, sampled in a trial of the OX40 agonist ivuxolimab. The chain is built from TRBV27 and TRBJ2-6; D gene ambiguous. The CDR3 region is CASWASGANVLTF. DNA of the CDR3: TGTGCCAGCTGGGCTTCTGGGGCCAACGTCCTGACTTTC.